This T cell receptor beta chain stems from a study of Ad26.COV2.S vaccination and SARS-CoV-2 variants. About the research overall: The donor participated in the COV1001 trial, in its Ad26.COV2.S arm. Each vaccinee took Ad26.COV2.S intramuscularly, once or twice 56 days apart.

Treatment reported: around 19 received Ad26.COV2.S at low or high dose, single or two shots; roughly five received placebo; per-sample allocation not given. At day 63 after the first vaccine or placebo injection, samples were drawn. Within Boston, the person who donated was an adult of 18-55 years. An Ad26 vector expressing Wuhan-strain SARS-CoV-2 spike served as the vaccine. Looked up from germline, CDR1 is LGHDT and CDR2 is YNNKEL (reference sequence). The CDR3 contains 14 residues. V was shortened by 0 bases and J by 0 bases, with 6 bases between the two germline ends. TCRdb's copy holds only in-frame clones and misses some; the assay was immunoSEQ multiplex PCR. The data hold some 340,000 clones, with 86% observed a single time.

The sample consisted of peripheral blood, taken in a trial of Ad26.COV2.S vaccine versus placebo. The receptor was derived from a person aged 18-60 years who received the Ad26.COV2.S COVID-19 vaccine or a placebo. V and J are TRBV3-1 (or the pseudogene TRBV3-2) and TRBJ2-7, with TRBD1 as a possible D gene (5 bases). The CDR3 DNA reads TGTGCCAGCAGCCAAGAGGACACCTCCTACGAGCAGTACTTC. As protein: CASSQEDTSYEQYF.